These 27 T cell receptor beta chains came from one sample sequenced in a study of shared clonotypes between healthy human individuals. Sequencing used immunoSEQ multiplex PCR; TCRdb keeps in-frame clones, though not all of them. Of under 1,100,000 clones in the sample, about 75% were seen once. Sequencing used memory CD4+ T cells sorted from blood. Subset denoted: CD45RA-negative fraction. These receptors were obtained from a young man in good health.

Concerning this clone: Other DNA sequences within the sample encode an identical CDR3. J is TRBJ1-4 and V is TRBV6-1; D possibly corresponds to TRBD1 (5 bases). V lost 4 bases and J 7 bases, leaving 10 bases between the germline ends. This CDR3 region has 13 residues. Germline V gives CDR1 MNHNS, CDR2 SASEGT. The CDR3, as DNA: TGTGCCAGCAGTGGGCAGGGAGCTGAAAAACTGTTTTTT. Residues: CASSGQGAEKLFF.

The chain couples TRBV14 to TRBJ2-2; the match to TRBD2 covers 13 bases. Germline assignment: CDR1 SGHDN and CDR2 FVKESK. Trimming took 7 bases from V and 7 from J; bases not matched to a gene: 12. The CDR3 totals 17 residues. The DNA of the CDR3 is TGTGCCAGCAACCGACGACTAGCGGGAGGCATAGGCGGGGAGCTGTTTTTT. Translating gives CASNRRLAGGIGGELFF.

This clone was counted at least ten times. Within the sample, other DNA sequences also encode this same CDR3. The chain joins TRBV18 to TRBJ2-7, with D possibly matching TRBD2 (6 bases). Germline CDR1 is KGHSH and CDR2 is LQKENI. The V and J ends lost 0 bases and 4 bases respectively, with 10 bases between them. The CDR3 totals 14 residues. CDR3 in DNA: TGTGCCAGCTCACCACCTAGCGGCACTTACGAGCAGTACTTC. This gives the protein CASSPPSGTYEQYF.

The rearrangement uses TRBV10-3 and TRBJ2-3; tentatively, D is TRBD1 or TRBD2 (6 bases each). Trimming took off 4 bases at V and 4 bases at J, with 15 bases between the two ends. Germline V CDR1 and CDR2: ENHRY, SYGVKD. The CDR3 is 15 residues long. CDR3 sequence (DNA): TGTGCCATCAGTGGGGGGGCCCTCCTAGCAGATACGCAGTATTTT. It codes for CAISGGALLADTQYF.

The V gene is TRBV2, the J gene TRBJ1-2, with a weak D call TRBD1 (5 bases). The CDR3 extends over 11 amino acids. The germline V and J ends were trimmed by 6 bases and 5 bases, with 7 bases remaining between them. CDR1 and CDR2 from the germline V gene are SNHLY and FYNNEI. The CDR3 region has the DNA TGTGCCAGCAGAGAGGGGTATGGCTACACCTTC. Translating gives CASREGYGYTF.

This clone was detected only once. The V and J genes are TRBV27 and TRBJ1-2, with 10 bases aligning to TRBD1. With 6 bases clipped from V and 4 bases from J, the junction kept 8 bases outside the gene matches. From germline, CDR1 is MNHEY and CDR2 SMNVEV (reference sequence). CDR3 length: 15 amino acids. The CDR3 protein is CASRKPGTGAYGYTF. CDR3 coding DNA: TGTGCCAGCAGAAAGCCCGGGACAGGGGCCTATGGCTACACCTTC.

This rearrangement joins TRBV5-8 to TRBJ1-2; D may be TRBD1 (5 bases). Germline lookup yields CDR1 SGHTS and CDR2 YDEGEE. V lost 0 bases and J 7 bases, leaving 13 bases between the germline ends. This CDR3 contains 14 residues. The DNA for the CDR3 is TGTGCCAGCAGCTTGGAGGCAGAGGGACTTGGCTACACCTTC. Translation: CASSLEAEGLGYTF.

Details on this clone: Additional DNA sequences in this sample encode the identical CDR3. The chain couples TRBV5-1 to TRBJ1-4, with 9 bases lining up with TRBD1. The ends lost 0 bases at V and 5 bases at J; junction bases unmatched: 2. The CDR3 has 15 residues. In germline, CDR1 is SGHRS, CDR2 YFSETQ. The DNA of the CDR3 is TGCGCCAGCAGCTTGGTTGGGACAGGGAATGAAAAACTGTTTTTT. Translated, it gives CASSLVGTGNEKLFF.

This clone has just one count. The V call is TRBV29-1, the J call TRBJ1-2; TRBD1 is a possible D gene (5 bases). V lost 6 bases to trimming and J lost 9 bases, with 17 bases between them. There are 12 residues in the CDR3. The germline CDR1 and CDR2 sequences are SQVTM and ANQGSEA. CDR3 in amino acids: CSVGPIRASYTF. The CDR3, as DNA: TGCAGCGTCGGGCCTATCAGGGCGAGCTACACCTTC.

In this sample, this clone turned up a few times. The chain uses TRBV19 and TRBJ2-3; 10 bases agree with TRBD2. This CDR3 contains 15 residues. Germline loops: CDR1 LNHDA, CDR2 SQIVND (reference sequence). V was pared by 6 bases and J by 8 bases, with 11 bases of the junction left unmatched. The CDR3: CASRNLGTSEGTQYF. DNA of the CDR3: TGTGCCAGTAGAAATCTTGGGACTAGCGAGGGTACGCAGTATTTT.

This rearrangement joins TRBV5-1 to TRBJ2-2, with D uncertain. The V gene's germline CDR1 is SGHRS and CDR2 YFSETQ. The length of the CDR3 is 15 residues. Trimming shortened V by 3 bases and J by 0 bases, and 9 bases separated the two germline ends. The CDR3 nucleotides read TGCGCCAGCAGCTACGGCGCCACGAACACCGGGGAGCTGTTTTTT. Its translation: CASSYGATNTGELFF.

The CDR3 spells CASSLEGQGYGYTF. For the CDR3, the DNA is TGCGCCAGCAGCTTGGAGGGACAGGGCTATGGCTACACCTTC. The chain employs TRBV5-1 and TRBJ1-2; 9 bases are a match to TRBD1. The J segment lost 4 bases and the V segment lost 0 bases, leaving 1 base of the junction unmatched. CDR3 length: 14 amino acids. Germline V lookup: CDR1 SGHRS, CDR2 YFSETQ.

The rearrangement links TRBV30 to TRBJ1-4, with D perhaps matching TRBD1 (5 bases). This CDR3 region has 12 residues. V lost 3 bases, J lost 8 bases, and 10 bases lay in between. In germline, CDR1 is GTSNPN, CDR2 SVGIG (reference sequence). The CDR3 loop is CAWRGAREKLFF. DNA of the CDR3: TGTGCCTGGAGAGGGGCGAGGGAAAAACTGTTTTTT.

The chain uses TRBV11-1 and TRBJ1-2, with 9 nucleotides matching TRBD1. There are 14 residues in the CDR3. Germline V gives CDR1 SGHAT, CDR2 FQDESV (reference sequence). The V and J ends lost 6 bases and 1 base, in that order; junction bases with no gene match: 3. CDR3 sequence reads: CASRGQGRNYGYTF. Written as DNA, the CDR3 is TGTGCCAGCAGAGGACAGGGGCGTAACTATGGCTACACCTTC.

This clone was seen only once. The chain combines TRBV9 with TRBJ1-6; a possible D gene is TRBD1 (5 bases). The CDR3 runs 18 residues. V was trimmed by 0 bases and J by 6 bases, leaving 19 bases between them. The V gene's germline CDR1 is SGDLS and CDR2 YYNGEE. This CDR3 is CASSVEPGGGRLNSPLHF. The DNA of the CDR3 is TGTGCCAGCAGCGTAGAACCCGGTGGGGGGAGGCTTAATTCACCCCTCCACTTT.

This chain uses TRBV6-5 with TRBJ1-5, with TRBD1 matching over 7 bases. CDR1 and CDR2 from the germline V gene are MNHEY and SVGAGI. Trimming at V came to 9 bases and at J to 2 bases, leaving 7 bases not matched to a gene. The CDR3 extends over 14 amino acids. CDR3 coding DNA: TGTGCCAGAGGGTCAACAGGGGGCAATCAGCCCCAGCATTTT. Translating it yields CARGSTGGNQPQHF.

The table lists this clone with a few counts. Other nucleotide sequences in the sample specify the same CDR3. The V gene is TRBV7-3, the J gene TRBJ1-1; D not resolved. The CDR3 runs 13 residues. Germline V lookup: CDR1 SGHTA, CDR2 FQGTGA. Between the trimmed V and J ends, which lost 5 bases and 2 bases, there was a span of 9 bases. The CDR3: CASSLTDNTEAFF. Here the CDR3 DNA reads TGTGCCAGCAGCCTCACAGATAACACTGAAGCTTTCTTT.

The chain combines TRBV7-2 with TRBJ1-6, with a possible D match to TRBD1 (5 bases). The CDR3 has 15 residues. The germline CDR1 and CDR2 sequences are SGHTA and FQGNSA. Deletions cut 5 bases from V and 2 bases from J, with 10 bases between. CDR3 in amino acids: CASSMGLTYNSPLHF. As DNA, the CDR3 is TGTGCCAGCAGCATGGGACTCACCTATAATTCACCCCTCCACTTT.

The rearrangement links TRBV30 to TRBJ1-2, with 7 bases lining up with TRBD1. The CDR3 runs to 13 residues. The germline V gene encodes CDR1 GTSNPN and CDR2 SVGIG (reference sequence). V lost 3 bases, J lost 5 bases, and 6 bases stayed unmatched. DNA for the CDR3: TGTGCCTGGAGGGGCGGGACAGCTTATGGCTACACCTTC. It encodes CAWRGGTAYGYTF. Complete variable domain (other parts from reference TRBV30 and TRBJ1-2): SQTIHQWPATLVQPVGSPLSLECTVEGTSNPNLYWYRQAAGRGLQLLFYSVGIGQISSEVPQNLSASRPQDRQFILSSKKLLLSDSGFYLCAWRGGTAYGYTFGSGTRLTVV.

This clone was detected ten times or more. This chain joins TRBV2 and TRBJ1-6, with a possible D match to TRBD1 (5 bases). Trimming removed 8 bases from V and 9 bases from J, with 17 bases in between. Germline assignment: CDR1 SNHLY and CDR2 FYNNEI. The CDR3 is made up of 14 amino acids. CDR3 amino acids: CASGRDGILSPLHF. CDR3 coding DNA: TGTGCCAGCGGCCGGGACGGAATTCTTTCACCCCTCCACTTT.

The V call is TRBV9, the J call TRBJ2-7, with TRBD1 matching over 8 bases. V trimming: 4 bases; J trimming: 6 bases; junction bases outside the gene matches: 9. The CDR3 length is 14 residues. Germline lookup yields CDR1 SGDLS and CDR2 YYNGEE. DNA for the CDR3: TGTGCCAGCAGCATCGGGACTGGGACAGGCGAGCAGTACTTC. Translating gives CASSIGTGTGEQYF.

The DNA for the CDR3 is TGCGCCAGCAGCCTACGACTAGTGAAATACCAAGAGACCCAGTACTTC. Residues: CASSLRLVKYQETQYF. The J gene is TRBJ2-5, the V gene TRBV4-1, with a tentative D call TRBD2 (6 bases). Germline CDR1 MGHRA, CDR2 YSYEKL. This CDR3 has 16 residues. Between the trimmed V and J ends, which lost 4 bases and 0 bases, there was a span of 15 bases.

The V call is TRBV7-8, the J call TRBJ1-1, with a possible D match to TRBD1 (6 bases). Trimming left V 6 bases short and J 1 base short, with 12 bases between. This CDR3 contains 14 residues. The germline CDR1 and CDR2 sequences are SGHVS and FQNEAQ. CDR3 protein: CASRGGMENTEAFF. The CDR3 region has the DNA TGTGCCAGCAGAGGGGGGATGGAGAACACTGAAGCTTTCTTT.

J is TRBJ1-1 and V is TRBV9; TRBD1 aligns across 9 bases. Per germline, CDR1 SGDLS and CDR2 YYNGEE. The CDR3 extends over 15 amino acids. V shed 3 bases, J shed 6 bases, and the junction held 9 bases outside the gene matches. CDR3 loop: CASSGYGQGRAEAFF. The CDR3 DNA follows: TGTGCCAGCAGCGGATACGGACAGGGGAGGGCTGAAGCTTTCTTT.

The sample holds a few counts of this clone. The chain has TRBV7-6 and TRBJ2-1; the D is unclear. Germline lookup yields CDR1 SGHVS and CDR2 FNYEAQ. This CDR3 has 15 amino acids. Trimming removed 0 bases at V and 0 bases at J, with 6 bases between. CDR3: CASSLATGSYNEQFF. In DNA form, the CDR3 reads TGTGCCAGCAGCTTAGCGACGGGCTCCTACAATGAGCAGTTCTTC.

The CDR3 DNA sequence: TGCGCCAGCAGTTCAGATAACCTGCAGACCCAGTACTTC. Amino acid sequence: CASSSDNLQTQYF. This rearrangement joins TRBV5-1 to TRBJ2-5; D call uncertain. The CDR3 totals 13 residues. Germline V gene data show CDR1 as SGHRS and CDR2 as YFSETQ. Trimming stripped 5 bases from V and 6 bases from J, with 14 bases between.

This clone was seen a handful of times. The V and J genes are TRBV6-6 and TRBJ2-7, with 7 bases lining up with TRBD2. Germline V CDR1 and CDR2: MNHNY, SVGAGI (reference sequence). J was trimmed by 7 bases and V by 7 bases; bases with no gene match: 13. The CDR3 length is 14 residues. CDR3 sequence: CASKAQGGFGEQYF. The CDR3 DNA reads as TGTGCCAGCAAGGCCCAGGGAGGGTTTGGGGAGCAGTACTTC.